What follows are 10 T cell receptor beta chains derived from one specimen sequenced in a study of blood T cell repertoires in COVID-19. Profiled with immunoSEQ multiplex PCR; TCRdb holds only in-frame clones, not every one. Here the sample spans under 300,000 clones, 70% to 90% being singletons. The sample comprised peripheral blood. These receptors originate from a man aged 45-60 years with acute or convalescent COVID-19.

The J gene is TRBJ2-5, the V gene TRBV28; 9 bases fit TRBD2. The CDR3 extends over 13 amino acids. Losses at the gene ends were 6 bases for V and 4 bases for J; bases not matched to a gene: 3. Germline-derived CDR1 and CDR2 are MDHEN and SYDVKM. DNA for the CDR3: TGTGCCAGCAGACTAGCGGGTGTAGAGACCCAGTACTTC. This gives the protein CASRLAGVETQYF.

The chain employs TRBV18 and TRBJ1-1, with 8 positions matching TRBD1. V trimming: 3 bases; J trimming: 0 bases; junction bases outside the gene matches: 6. The CDR3 is made up of 16 amino acids. From germline, CDR1 is KGHSH and CDR2 LQKENI. CDR3 coding DNA: TGTGCCAGCTCACCCGGGACAGGCACACTGAACACTGAAGCTTTCTTT. It yields the protein CASSPGTGTLNTEAFF.

The rearrangement links TRBV27 to TRBJ2-5, with D possibly matching TRBD1 (5 bases). CDR3 length equals 16 residues. Germline loops: CDR1 MNHEY, CDR2 SMNVEV (reference sequence). V dropped 2 bases and J dropped 5 bases, with 18 bases sitting between them. The CDR3 sequence: CASSLGAGWDMETQYF. DNA of the CDR3: TGTGCCAGCAGTTTAGGGGCAGGCTGGGATATGGAGACCCAGTACTTC.

This sequence joins TRBV6-5 and TRBJ2-1, with 7 bases lining up with TRBD2. Unmatched junction bases numbered 10, after V lost 7 bases and J lost 4 bases. Germline loops: CDR1 MNHEY, CDR2 SVGAGI. The CDR3 has 15 amino acids. The CDR3 DNA sequence: TGTGCCAGCAATTGGGATCTAGCGGCGTACAATGAGCAGTTCTTC. As protein: CASNWDLAAYNEQFF.

V gene TRBV19 combines with J gene TRBJ1-6; D gene unclear. V was pared by 3 bases and J by 0 bases, with 12 bases between. From germline, CDR1 is LNHDA and CDR2 SQIVND (reference sequence). The CDR3 loop spans 17 amino acids. The CDR3 DNA sequence: TGTGCCAGTAGTATGATAGCTACTAGCTCCTATAATTCACCCCTCCACTTT. Translation gives CASSMIATSSYNSPLHF. Looking up the rest from reference TRBV19 and TRBJ1-6 gives the full variable domain: DGGITQSPKYLFRKEGQNVTLSCEQNLNHDAMYWYRQDPGQGLRLIYYSQIVNDFQKGDIAEGYSVSREKKESFPLTVTSAQKNPTAFYLCASSMIATSSYNSPLHFGNGTRLTVT.

This chain connects TRBV7-2 to TRBJ1-5; 8 nucleotides match TRBD1. Germline V gives CDR1 SGHTA, CDR2 FQGNSA. The V segment lost 3 bases and the J segment 7 bases; nucleotides outside the gene matches: 8. The CDR3 consists of 15 residues. CDR3 loop: CASSFSQGAWQPQHF. The CDR3 region has the DNA TGTGCCAGCAGCTTCAGCCAGGGGGCATGGCAGCCCCAGCATTTT.

This clone appeared a single time. The rearrangement links TRBV19 to TRBJ2-5; TRBD1 aligns across 10 bases. The CDR3 extends over 15 amino acids. V gave up 5 bases and J gave up 5 bases; unmatched junction bases: 8. CDR1 and CDR2 from the germline V gene are LNHDA and SQIVND (reference sequence). As DNA, the CDR3 is TGTGCCAGTAGTCTTACCGGGACAGGGGAGGAGACCCAGTACTTC. This translates into CASSLTGTGEETQYF. Based on the CDR3 plus reference TRBV19 and TRBJ2-5, the full variable domain is DGGITQSPKYLFRKEGQNVTLSCEQNLNHDAMYWYRQDPGQGLRLIYYSQIVNDFQKGDIAEGYSVSREKKESFPLTVTSAQKNPTAFYLCASSLTGTGEETQYFGPGTRLLVL.

V and J are TRBV4-2 and TRBJ2-1; D is perhaps TRBD2 (6 bases). Germline V gene sequence: CDR1 LGHNA, CDR2 YNFKEQ. V was trimmed by 1 base and J by 1 base, leaving 8 bases between them. This CDR3 spans 15 amino acids. The CDR3 sequence: CASSQGGGSYNEQFF. DNA for the CDR3: TGTGCCAGCAGCCAAGGTGGGGGGTCCTACAATGAGCAGTTCTTC.

CDR3 region: CASSLNRDYEQYF. As DNA, the CDR3 is TGCGCCAGCAGCTTGAACCGAGACTACGAGCAGTACTTC. This chain connects TRBV5-1 to TRBJ2-7; no reliable D call. Germline lookup yields CDR1 SGHRS and CDR2 YFSETQ. CDR3 length: 13 amino acids. V lost 1 base and J lost 3, with 8 bases in between.

Written as DNA, the CDR3 is TGTGCCAGCAGTTTAGAAGAAAGGGGTGGCTACACCTTC. Amino acid sequence: CASSLEERGGYTF. The V gene is TRBV28, the J gene TRBJ1-2; TRBD1 is a possible D gene (5 bases). Germline V gives CDR1 MDHEN, CDR2 SYDVKM. The V end was cut by 2 bases, the J end by 7 bases, with 11 bases between. The CDR3 is made up of 13 amino acids.